This is a list of T cell receptor beta chains from one sample in a study of T cells in Graves' hyperthyroidism and ophthalmopathy. TCRdb re-called the multiplex PCR reads with MiXCR, one entry per CDR3 protein. Here the sample spans approximately 710,000 distinct CDR3 sequences, 17% being singletons. Sequenced material: blood. Receptors originate from a man aged 50-60 years with Graves' hyperthyroidism. The CDR3 runs from the conserved cysteine through the conserved F or W. A D gene is named only where the DNA matches it firmly. Not all rows give a size; the values are once, few, many and, for expanded clones, a class.

size: many; J: TRBJ2-7; D: .; V: TRBV27; CDR3: CASSFDYRDTSYEQYF; DNA: TGTGCCAGCAGTTTTGATTACCGGGACACATCCTACGAGCAGTACTTC
size: many; J: TRBJ2-1; D: .; V: TRBV18; CDR3: CASRDTSYNEQFF; DNA: TGTGCCAGCAGGGATACCTCCTACAATGAGCAGTTCTTC
size: few; J: TRBJ2-7; D: .; V: TRBV12-3/TRBV12-4; CDR3: CASSVNGAYEQYF; DNA: TGTGCCAGCAGTGTTAATGGGGCTTACGAGCAGTACTTC
size: .; J: TRBJ1-2; D: .; V: TRBV29-1; CDR3: CSVLSSEVGYTF; DNA: TGCAGCGTTCTAAGTTCTGAAGTAGGCTACACCTTC
size: .; J: TRBJ2-3; D: .; V: TRBV5-6; CDR3: CASSLTSGLSTDTQYF; DNA: TGTGCCAGCAGCTTGACCAGCGGATTGAGCACAGATACGCAGTATTTT
size: .; J: TRBJ2-2; D: .; V: TRBV10-3; CDR3: CAIIGGTGELFF; DNA: TGTGCCATCATCGGCGGGACCGGGGAGCTGTTTTTT
size: .; J: TRBJ2-7; D: .; V: TRBV20-1; CDR3: CSAANYRSYEQYF; DNA: TGCAGTGCAGCAAACTACCGCTCCTACGAGCAGTACTTC
size: many; J: TRBJ1-4; D: TRBD1; V: TRBV5-1; CDR3: CASSSDVTGQAMTNEKLFF; DNA: TGCGCCAGCAGCTCTGACGTGACGGGACAGGCAATGACTAATGAAAAACTGTTTTTT
size: few; J: TRBJ2-1; D: TRBD2; V: TRBV7-3; CDR3: CASSLKTSGIPYNEQFF; DNA: TGTGCCAGCAGCTTAAAGACTAGCGGGATCCCTTACAATGAGCAGTTCTTC
size: .; J: TRBJ2-3; D: TRBD2; V: TRBV28; CDR3: CASSSGLAGGPPDTQYF; DNA: TGTGCCAGCAGTTCAGGACTAGCGGGGGGCCCTCCAGATACGCAGTATTTT
size: .; J: TRBJ1-1; D: .; V: TRBV28; CDR3: CASRGRQGLTEAFF; DNA: TGTGCCAGCCGAGGGAGGCAGGGACTCACTGAAGCTTTCTTT
size: .; J: TRBJ2-1; D: .; V: TRBV12-5; CDR3: CASGNRAWNEQFF; DNA: TGTGCTAGTGGAAATCGGGCTTGGAATGAGCAGTTCTTC